One sample yielded the 20 T cell receptor beta chains listed below, sequenced in a study of CD8 T cells in ankylosing spondylitis. MiXCR, run by TCRdb on the 5' RACE reads, gives a single entry per CDR3 protein. The data contain 250,000 to 300,000 distinct CDR3 sequences, around 19% of them singletons. The sequencing input was blood, either unsorted or a sorted T cell fraction (not recorded which). The origin of the receptors is a male donor with ankylosing spondylitis or in good health (not recorded which).

The rearrangement joins TRBV9 to TRBJ2-5; D tentatively fits TRBD1 or TRBD2 (5 bases each). Per germline, CDR1 SGDLS and CDR2 YYNGEE. The CDR3 runs to 15 residues. The V gene lost 3 bases and the J gene lost 7 bases, with 19 bases spanning the gap. The CDR3 protein is CASSAGTSLTVTQYF. CDR3 bases: TGTGCCAGCAGCGCGGGGACCTCCCTTACAGTGACCCAGTACTTC. The entire variable domain, with the rest obtained from reference TRBV9 and TRBJ2-5, is as follows: DSGVTQTPKHLITATGQRVTLRCSPRSGDLSVYWYQQSLDQGLQFLIQYYNGEERAKGNILERFSAQQFPDLHSELNLSSLELGDSALYFCASSAGTSLTVTQYFGPGTRLLVL.

This clonotype has ten or more counts. This rearrangement joins TRBV20-1 to TRBJ2-7, with D perhaps TRBD1 (6 bases). Germline loops: CDR1 DFQATT, CDR2 SNEGSKA (reference sequence). The CDR3 spans 14 residues. The CDR3 region is CIGAKDSYSYEQYV. In nucleotides, the CDR3 is TGCATCGGGGCCAAGGACAGCTACTCCTACGAGCAGTACGTC.

This clonotype showed up many times. This chain connects TRBV5-1 to TRBJ2-1; D not resolved. Trimming removed 5 bases at V and 0 bases at J, with 21 bases between. Germline V gene sequence: CDR1 SGHRS, CDR2 YFSETQ. The CDR3 is made up of 18 amino acids. CDR3 in DNA: TGCGCCAGCAGATATTCGCCACTCAGACGTAGCTCCTACAATGAGCAGTTCTTC. This sequence encodes CASRYSPLRRSSYNEQFF.

This clonotype was seen more than once but under ten times. The chain combines TRBV29-1 with TRBJ2-2, with D possibly TRBD1 on 5 matching bases. V was cut by 0 bases and J by 6 bases, with 8 bases left in between. The CDR3 has 13 amino acids. Per germline, CDR1 SQVTM and CDR2 ANQGSEA. The CDR3 protein is CSVEETAPGELFF. CDR3 nucleotides: TGCAGCGTTGAAGAGACAGCCCCCGGGGAGCTGTTTTTT.

This clonotype occurred a few times. The genes are TRBV27 and TRBJ2-1; 8 bases are a match to TRBD1. The germline V gene has CDR1 MNHEY and CDR2 SMNVEV (reference sequence). V lost 3 bases, J lost 7 bases, and 5 bases stayed unmatched. The CDR3 contains 14 residues. CDR3 residues: CASSFSRGRNEQFF. The CDR3 bases are TGTGCCAGCAGTTTCAGCAGGGGGCGGAATGAGCAGTTCTTC.

This clonotype appeared a few times. The rearrangement uses TRBV12-3 or TRBV12-4 and TRBJ1-1, with D perhaps TRBD1 (5 bases). The CDR3 is 13 amino acids. The V gene lost 7 bases and the J gene lost 1 base, with 10 bases spanning the gap. The CDR3 loop reads CASTLTENTEAFF. The CDR3 DNA is TGTGCCAGCACCCTGACAGAGAACACTGAAGCTTTCTTT.

The V call is TRBV7-6, the J call TRBJ2-2; D is possibly TRBD1 (6 bases). From germline, CDR1 is SGHVS and CDR2 FNYEAQ. This CDR3 has 16 amino acids. V was trimmed by 5 bases and J by 4 bases, leaving 17 bases between them. The CDR3 sequence is CASSAGASLLTGELFF. DNA of the CDR3: TGTGCCAGCAGCGCAGGGGCTAGTCTCCTCACCGGGGAGCTGTTTTTT.

The chain carries TRBV5-1 and TRBJ1-2, with D uncertain. Between the trimmed V and J ends, which lost 0 bases and 8 bases, there was a span of 8 bases. The germline gives CDR1 SGHRS, CDR2 YFSETQ. The length of the CDR3 is 12 residues. The CDR3 is CASSLEREGYTF. The CDR3 region has the DNA TGCGCCAGCAGCTTGGAGCGGGAGGGCTACACCTTC.

This clonotype was picked up a small number of times. The rearrangement links TRBV9 to TRBJ2-3, with 8 bases aligning to TRBD1. Germline assignment: CDR1 SGDLS and CDR2 YYNGEE. The CDR3 sequence is 15 residues long. V was clipped by 4 bases and J by 2 bases; unmatched bases: 6. Here the CDR3 reads CASSPGQGTTDTQYF. In nucleotides, the CDR3 is TGTGCCAGCAGCCCAGGACAGGGAACCACAGATACGCAGTATTTT.

V usage is TRBV5-1 and J usage is TRBJ2-1; unclear D gene. Trimming shortened V by 1 base and J by 6 bases, and 11 bases separated the two germline ends. This CDR3 is built from 14 residues. Germline assignment: CDR1 SGHRS and CDR2 YFSETQ. This CDR3 is CASSLIVRTNEQFF. The CDR3 bases are TGCGCCAGCAGCTTGATCGTTCGAACCAATGAGCAGTTCTTC.

This clonotype has more than one count but fewer than ten. CDR3 region: CASSLSRGRGAEQYV. The CDR3 bases are TGTGCCAGCAGTTTGTCCCGAGGACGGGGTGCGGAGCAGTACGTC. The chain links TRBV28 to TRBJ2-7; maybe TRBD2 (5 bases). The CDR3 loop spans 15 amino acids. V gave up 3 bases and J gave up 7 bases, with 19 bases separating them. Germline V lookup: CDR1 MDHEN, CDR2 SYDVKM.

This clonotype has more than one count but fewer than ten. V is TRBV18 and J is TRBJ1-3; tentatively, D is TRBD1 (6 bases). This CDR3 spans 18 amino acids. V lost 2 bases, J lost 0 bases, and 17 bases lay in between. Germline lookup yields CDR1 KGHSH and CDR2 LQKENI. The chain's CDR3 is CASSPTPPGHLSGNTIYF. CDR3 coding DNA: TGTGCCAGCTCACCAACTCCCCCGGGACATCTCTCTGGAAACACCATATATTTT.

This clonotype occurred a few times. The chain has TRBV12-3 or TRBV12-4 and TRBJ2-3; TRBD2 agrees at 8 bases. Unmatched junction bases numbered 5, after V lost 4 bases and J lost 2 bases. The CDR3 totals 15 residues. The DNA of the CDR3 is TGTGCCAGCAGTTCGGAGCGGGGGCTCACAGATACGCAGTATTTT. It yields the protein CASSSERGLTDTQYF.

This chain joins TRBV10-1 and TRBJ2-3, with 10 nucleotides matching TRBD2. The CDR3 is made up of 16 amino acids. V was pared by 5 bases and J by 3 bases, with 8 bases of the junction left unmatched. From germline, CDR1 is WNHNN and CDR2 SYGVQD (reference sequence). The CDR3 reads CASSSGRALRTDTQYF. The CDR3 DNA sequence: TGCGCCAGCAGTAGCGGGAGGGCCCTCAGAACAGATACGCAGTATTTT.

This clonotype showed up many times. V is TRBV20-1 and J is TRBJ2-5; 10 bases are a match to TRBD2. The CDR3 runs 13 residues. The junction had 3 bases not matched to a gene; V was cut back by 3 bases and J by 5 bases. CDR1 DFQATT and CDR2 SNEGSKA come from the germline V gene (reference sequence). The CDR3, as DNA: TGCAGTGCTAGGGGTAGCGGGAGGGAGACCCAGTACTTC. This translates into CSARGSGRETQYF.

This clonotype was recorded a few times. This chain joins TRBV6-1 and TRBJ2-3; D gene unclear. The germline CDR1 and CDR2 sequences are MNHNS and SASEGT. The V end lost 6 bases, the J end lost 1 base, and 14 bases lay between the germline ends. This CDR3 is built from 15 residues. The CDR3 here is CASRLSSAGTDTQYF. CDR3 DNA sequence: TGTGCCAGCAGACTAAGTTCGGCCGGCACAGATACGCAGTATTTT.

The rearrangement joins TRBV28 to TRBJ2-7, with TRBD1 as a possible D gene (6 bases). Trimming stripped 5 bases from V and 4 bases from J, with 24 bases between. This CDR3 is 17 amino acids long. Germline CDR1 reads MDHEN; CDR2 reads SYDVKM. The CDR3 DNA sequence: TGTGCCAGCAGTCCTTTAGTTTGGGACCCGGGACATTACGAGCAGTACGTC. It translates to CASSPLVWDPGHYEQYV.

The rearrangement uses TRBV4-1 and TRBJ1-4; 10 bases line up with TRBD1. CDR3 length: 17 residues. With V trimmed by 1 base and J by 6 bases, 8 bases remained unmatched. Looked up from germline, CDR1 is MGHRA and CDR2 is YSYEKL. The CDR3 DNA follows: TGCGCCAGCAGCCAAGCACCAGGACAGGGGGGCGATGAAAAACTGTTTTTT. Translating gives CASSQAPGQGGDEKLFF.

A few counts support this clonotype. This rearrangement joins TRBV5-1 to TRBJ2-1, with D possibly being TRBD1 (6 bases). CDR3 length equals 13 residues. Germline values: CDR1 SGHRS, CDR2 YFSETQ. Trimming took off 0 bases at V and 8 bases at J, with 9 bases between the two ends. In DNA form, the CDR3 reads TGCGCCAGCAGCTTGGAGGGGGTCGATGAGCAGTTCTTC. As protein: CASSLEGVDEQFF.

This clonotype was seen more than once but under ten times. This CDR3 reads CASSMGASARGTEAFF. The DNA for the CDR3 is TGCGCCAGCAGCATGGGGGCGTCTGCCCGAGGGACTGAAGCTTTCTTT. This chain joins TRBV5-1 and TRBJ1-1, with a weak D call TRBD1 (6 bases). The CDR3 is made up of 16 amino acids. Trimming pared 4 bases from V and 5 bases from J, leaving 21 bases between. CDR1 and CDR2 (germline): SGHRS, YFSETQ.